This entry features one TCR beta chain sequence. Its antigen is undetermined. Germline values: CDR1 DFQATT, CDR2 SNEGSKA (reference sequence). The CDR3 extends over 14 amino acids. The data were taken from a study of monozygotic twins with inflammatory bowel disease. Study-level results: What may have added variability to patient repertoires is that immunosuppressive treatments differed. The inverse Simpson measure of TCRbeta diversity was lower in IBD patients than in healthy co-twins.

Incorporation of UMIs carrying a 6-nucleotide sample barcode was performed by template switching. One entry per CDR3 protein, without DNA, is what TCRdb gives after re-calling the 5' RACE reads. This sample's table reports some 160,000 distinct CDR3 sequences. The chain has TRBV20-1 and TRBJ2-1. The sample was blood. The sequence was obtained from a human donor with ulcerative colitis or Crohn's disease, or a healthy co-twin of an affected twin (not recorded which). CDR3 amino acids: CSARRQETYNEQFF.